A single sample gave rise to the 10 T cell receptor beta chains below, sequenced in a study of CD8 T cells in Susac syndrome. After extraction with the RNeasy kit, about 0.5 to 1 ug of the RNA was reverse transcribed using random hexamers. One entry per CDR3 protein, called by TCRdb with MiXCR from the immunoSEQ multiplex PCR reads. The table shows 65,000 to 85,000 distinct CDR3 sequences, with approximately 93% occurring only once. The material sequenced was CD8+ T cells from PBMCs. These receptors came from a human donor with Susac syndrome.

The chain carries TRBV28 and TRBJ2-2, with a possible D match to TRBD1 (6 bases). V lost 7 bases, J lost 0 bases, and 12 bases lay in between. The CDR3 has 15 residues. Germline-derived CDR1 and CDR2 are MDHEN and SYDVKM. CDR3 amino acids: CASNEGQANTGELFF. The CDR3 DNA sequence: TGTGCCAGCAATGAGGGACAAGCGAACACCGGGGAGCTGTTTTTT.

This chain connects TRBV18 to TRBJ1-6; D is unresolved. CDR3 length equals 16 residues. CDR1 and CDR2 (germline): KGHSH, LQKENI. V dropped 6 bases and J dropped 7 bases, with 19 bases sitting between them. The CDR3 sequence: CASSPNGLAANSPLHF. CDR3 coding DNA: TGTGCCAGCTCCCCGAACGGACTGGCCGCAAATTCACCCCTCCACTTT.

This clonotype has just one count. The chain carries TRBV6-1 and TRBJ1-2, with 8 bases identical to TRBD1. CDR1 MNHNS and CDR2 SASEGT come from the germline V gene. The CDR3 has 15 residues. After removal of 8 bases from V and 4 bases from J, the junction contained 12 bases not matched to a gene. CDR3 coding DNA: TGTGCCAGCGGCCGGACAGGGAAGATGCCCTATGGCTACACCTTC. This codes for CASGRTGKMPYGYTF.

Written as DNA, the CDR3 is TGCAGTGCTAGAGGTGGAGGGAGTGATACGCAGTATTTT. Amino acids: CSARGGGSDTQYF. This sequence joins TRBV20-1 and TRBJ2-3, with a weak D call TRBD2 (6 bases). The CDR3 totals 13 residues. Germline lookup yields CDR1 DFQATT and CDR2 SNEGSKA (reference sequence). V was shortened by 1 base and J by 6 bases, with 11 bases between the two germline ends.

This clonotype has only one observation. CDR3 region: CSAGDRSYEKLFF. CDR3 coding DNA: TGCAGCGCAGGGGACAGATCTTATGAAAAACTGTTTTTT. This chain joins TRBV29-1 and TRBJ1-4; 7 nucleotides line up with TRBD1. The CDR3 length is 13 residues. Unmatched junction bases numbered 8, after V lost 7 bases and J lost 6 bases. Germline loops: CDR1 SQVTM, CDR2 ANQGSEA.

The chain carries TRBV6-6 and TRBJ2-1; D may match TRBD1 or TRBD2 (5 bases each). CDR3 length equals 14 residues. Trimming pared 4 bases from V and 3 bases from J, leaving 10 bases between. Germline-derived CDR1 and CDR2 are MNHNY and SVGAGI (reference sequence). The CDR3 DNA sequence: TGTGCCAGCAGTTGGGGGAGTGACTACAATGAGCAGTTCTTC. This encodes CASSWGSDYNEQFF.

This clonotype is a singleton in its sample. This rearrangement joins TRBV6-5 to TRBJ2-7; D is uncertain. Trimming cost V 0 bases and J 0 bases, with 6 bases left between them. This CDR3 has 14 amino acids. CDR1 and CDR2 from the germline V gene are MNHEY and SVGAGI. The CDR3 nucleotides are TGTGCCAGCAGTTACTCACCGAGCTCCTACGAGCAGTACTTC. Its protein is CASSYSPSSYEQYF.

The chain is built from TRBV6-6 and TRBJ2-7, with no clear D. The germline V and J ends were trimmed by 6 bases and 3 bases, with 6 bases remaining between them. Germline V gene sequence: CDR1 MNHNY, CDR2 SVGAGI (reference sequence). CDR3 size: 11 residues. CDR3 nucleotides: TGTGCCAGCAGCGGCGTCTACGAGCAGTACTTC. Translating gives CASSGVYEQYF.

The CDR3, as DNA: TGTGCCAGCAAGTCCGACTACAATGAGCAGTTCTTC. It encodes CASKSDYNEQFF. The chain uses TRBV6-1 and TRBJ2-1, with no clear D. Trimming shortened V by 7 bases and J by 3 bases, and 7 bases separated the two germline ends. This CDR3 has 12 amino acids. Germline values: CDR1 MNHNS, CDR2 SASEGT.

V is TRBV5-1 and J is TRBJ2-3, with 9 bases fitting TRBD1. Germline V gene sequence: CDR1 SGHRS, CDR2 YFSETQ. This CDR3 spans 15 amino acids. Unmatched junction bases numbered 5, after V lost 4 bases and J lost 2 bases. In DNA, the CDR3 is TGCGCCAGCAGCCAGGGACAGGGCTACACAGATACGCAGTATTTT. Its translation is CASSQGQGYTDTQYF.